The clone carrying this TCR beta chain was picked up a small number of times. Antigen: not known. The germline gives CDR1 MDHEN, CDR2 SYDVKM. This CDR3 comprises 13 residues. Trimming shortened V by 5 bases and J by 7 bases, and 14 bases separated the two germline ends. This sample was included in a study of regulatory T cells in long-lasting Graves disease. Study-wide findings and caveats: Gene preferences differed: TRBV28, TRBJ1-2, TRBJ2-5 in persistent cases. Thyroid tissue went unstudied; only peripheral blood was examined.

Sequencing libraries for TCR beta were prepared with iRepertoire HTBI primers and Arm-PCR of CDR3 regions. TCRdb fed the multiplex PCR reads into MiXCR, producing one record per CDR3 protein. Of about 430,000 distinct CDR3 sequences listed, over 12% are singletons. As for time point: newly diagnosed GD, antithyroid drugs for less than 3 months. The TCR library used RNA extracted from PBMCs. These records were also assigned to another study, of T cells in Graves' hyperthyroidism and ophthalmopathy. That study adds: In blood, most of the thyroid clonotypes expanded above 0.001 were also present.

This specimen was peripheral blood mononuclear cells (PBMCs), taken at new diagnosis, from a patient treated with antithyroid drugs. The clonotype was recovered from a woman aged 40-49 years with Graves disease. This rearrangement joins TRBV28 to TRBJ1-1, with D unresolved. The CDR3 loop is CASSDPGVSEAFF. The CDR3 DNA is TGTGCCAGCAGTGACCCTGGGGTTAGTGAAGCTTTCTTT.